The sequence of this TCR beta chain was determined in a study of shared clonotypes between healthy human individuals. Produced via immunoSEQ multiplex PCR; TCRdb's table is partial and in-frame only. The sample yields around 980,000 clones, about 80% seen once. The CDR3 length is 13 residues. Germline V gene data show CDR1 as MDHEN and CDR2 as SYDVKM. V was pared by 5 bases and J by 8 bases, with 15 bases between. The receptor was derived from a man between 18 and 29 years old in good health. Some clones in this sample may be carry-over from other donors' samples. The V and J genes are TRBV28 and TRBJ1-2; D is possibly TRBD1 (5 bases). Sequenced sample: memory CD4+ T cells from PBMCs. Subset: CD45RA-negative fraction. The DNA for the CDR3 is TGTGCCAGCAGTCTGAGGGGTTTGGGCGGCTACACCTTC. Translated, it gives CASSLRGLGGYTF.